This T cell receptor (beta chain) appears in the sequencing data of a study of blood T cells in healthy people across ages (dated by TCRdb to between 2014 and 2016). Notes on the research overall: In model experiments, roughly one uniquely barcoded TCR beta cDNA molecule per two T cells was captured by template switching. To avoid experimental bias, donors of different ages were spread randomly across the sequencing lanes. Two additional independent replicas of 1 million unique cDNA reads from the same blood draw were analyzed for two donors (one aged 18 to 29 and one aged 80 or older). Age-related changes in TCR beta repertoire diversity were measured in the study by deep sequencing normalized with unique cDNA molecular identifiers. Four age groups were formed from the donors: young (average about 16 years), middle-aged (approximately 39), aged (over 55) and long-lived (about 80).

The paper's findings and limits, for the study overall: A strong correlation was found between observed TCR beta diversity and the percentage of naive T cells measured by flow cytometry. Conclusive comparison of naive and antigen-experienced compartments was prevented by the profiling of bulk unsorted PBMCs. Total diversity estimates from one million sequenced T cells were considered lower bounds and underestimates. The long-lived group showed more naive CD4+ T cells, fewer expanded clones and increased TCR diversity than the aged group, suggesting age selection. Observed TCR beta diversity per million T cells fell roughly linearly with age, and a significant reduction was already apparent by age about 36. Donor CMV infection status was unknown, potentially confounding age-related changes in expanded clonotypes.

From the cysteine through the phenylalanine, the CDR3 covers 14 amino acids. Kept here is only the CDR3 DNA, which spans 42 bases and is read in frame from base 1. The germline V gene (reference sequence) sets CDR1 to DFQATT and CDR2 to SNEGSKA. V lost 2 bases and J lost 5 bases; the stretch between them is 15 bases long. Systemically healthy Caucasian individuals from Russia, some 40 in total and aged about 6 to 95 years, were included as donors. About 10 milliliters of peripheral blood were collected from each donor into EDTA-treated Vacutainer tubes. Ficoll-Paque density-gradient centrifugation was used to isolate PBMCs, with at least 6 million obtained per sample. Trizol reagent was used to extract total RNA from the PBMCs, yielding at least 6 micrograms per sample. The percentages of naive CD45RAhigh/CD27high T cells were determined by flow cytometry on a PBMC aliquot from every donor. On this clonotype itself: Its target antigen remains unknown. No much larger clone exists at a distance of one base, and base qualities are not known.

Library prep was done by 5' RACE. Reads for this sample came from an Illumina HiSeq 2500. A second PCR of roughly 6 to 11 cycles was run with a J-beta primer mix and a sample-barcoded 5' primer. Each TCR beta cDNA molecule received a unique molecular identifier from a template-switch 5' adaptor carrying 12 random nucleotides. Each sample yielded at least 2.5 million CDR3-containing paired-end reads. The Mint cDNA synthesis kit, primed by a TRBC-specific oligonucleotide, was used to synthesize first-strand cDNA from all RNA. Following uracil-DNA glycosylase treatment, a first 18-cycle PCR with universal primers M1SS and BC2_uni_R was performed on all cDNA. Regarding the original processing steps: Each sample was normalized by randomly selecting 1 million high-quality reads, each carrying a distinct molecular identifier. Reads sharing molecular identifiers were discarded rather than binned into consensus sequences. MiTCR, run with a Q25 quality threshold and the strictest error-elimination algorithm, handled CDR3 identification, clonotype clustering and error correction. A nonparametric unseen species model with Euler transformation was used to estimate a lower bound on total TCR beta diversity. TCRdb redid the processing of the public reads, applying fastp at Q25 and MiXCR, and retained in-frame beta chains. Records with the same CDR3 protein are collapsed into one entry carrying the most frequent genes and DNA. TCRdb, not the authors, supplied the V and J calls. This sample holds 1.5 million or so distinct CDR3 sequences; roughly 43% were observed only once. The ten most abundant clones make up about 4% of the sample.

The sample comprised blood. This clonotype originated in a woman in her late teens or twenties in good health. Here the chain combines TRBV20-1 and TRBJ1-1, with the D gene not clear enough to name. The nucleotides read TGCAGTGCTAGATCCTCCCAAGAGCGTACTGAAGCTTTCTTT. Its protein product is CSARSSQERTEAFF.